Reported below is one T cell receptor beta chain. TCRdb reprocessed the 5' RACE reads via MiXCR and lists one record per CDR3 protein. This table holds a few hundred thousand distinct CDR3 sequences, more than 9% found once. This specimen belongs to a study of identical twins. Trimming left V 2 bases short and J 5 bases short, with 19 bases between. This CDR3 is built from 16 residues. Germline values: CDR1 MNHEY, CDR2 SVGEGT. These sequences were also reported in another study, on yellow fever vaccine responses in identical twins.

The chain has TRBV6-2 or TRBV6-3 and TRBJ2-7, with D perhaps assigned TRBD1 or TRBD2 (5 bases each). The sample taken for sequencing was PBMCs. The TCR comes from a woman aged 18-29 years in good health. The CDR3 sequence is CASSYTLGLAADEQYF. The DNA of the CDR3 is TGTGCCAGCAGTTACACCCTGGGGCTAGCTGCCGACGAGCAGTACTTC.